This T cell receptor beta chain is from a study of blood T cell repertoires in COVID-19. This CDR3 is built from 15 residues. Germline values: CDR1 MDHEN, CDR2 SYDVKM. The V and J ends lost 2 bases and 7 bases, in that order; junction bases with no gene match: 7. Authors' processing steps: It was from reference gene primer amplification that nucleated cell counts were estimated. Produced via immunoSEQ multiplex PCR; TCRdb's table is partial and in-frame only. V and J calls and clone size are copied from that table; D and trimming were computed from the DNA. Among around 110,000 clones, around 80% were seen once, and the ten largest hold around 0.77%.

This TCR derives from a woman aged 70-85 years with acute or convalescent COVID-19. The sequencing sample was made of peripheral blood. J is TRBJ1-5 and V is TRBV28; 8 bases agree with TRBD1. CDR3 protein: CASSLSTTGVQPQHF. Written as DNA, the CDR3 is TGTGCCAGCAGTTTAAGCACGACAGGGGTCCAGCCCCAGCATTTT.